One sample yielded the 6 T cell receptor beta chains listed below, sequenced in a study of identical twins. TCRdb re-called the 5' RACE reads with MiXCR, one entry per CDR3 protein. The data show 500,000 to 600,000 distinct CDR3 sequences, 22% seen once. These data also featured in a second study, about T cells expressing NK-cell markers.

Material: CD4+ T cells sorted from blood. These receptors were collected from a woman younger than 35 in good health.

The J gene is TRBJ2-3, the V gene TRBV29-1, with 9 bases identical to TRBD1. This CDR3 is 12 amino acids long. CDR1 and CDR2 from the germline V gene are SQVTM and ANQGSEA. The J segment lost 3 bases and the V segment lost 7 bases, leaving 2 bases of the junction unmatched. The CDR3 bases are TGCAGCGACAGGGGGCAAACAGATACGCAGTATTTT. Protein: CSDRGQTDTQYF.

This clonotype was observed a few times. CDR3 residues: CASSRRGRREGNYEQYF. The CDR3 nucleotides are TGTGCCAGCTCCCGTAGAGGACGGCGGGAGGGCAACTACGAGCAGTACTTC. The chain has TRBV7-2 and TRBJ2-7; 9 nucleotides match TRBD2. Germline trimming cut 8 bases from V and 3 bases from J; bases unmatched to any gene: 17. CDR3 length equals 17 residues. CDR1 SGHTA and CDR2 FQGNSA come from the germline V gene.

The chain uses TRBV3-1 and TRBJ1-1, with 8 bases aligning to TRBD1. With V trimmed by 6 bases and J by 5 bases, 5 bases remained unmatched. Per germline, CDR1 LGHDT and CDR2 YNNKEL (reference sequence). The CDR3 has 13 amino acids. This chain's CDR3 is CASSRTGWTEAFF. CDR3 in DNA: TGTGCCAGCAGTCGGACAGGGTGGACTGAAGCTTTCTTT.

Concerning this clonotype itself: Germline and junction disagree at one end, which may indicate a read error. The rearrangement uses TRBV28 and TRBJ2-3, with TRBD2 matching over 13 bases. This CDR3 has 13 residues. Germline V gene sequence: CDR1 MDHEN, CDR2 SYDVKM. This CDR3 is CASSYPGTSGILF. The DNA for the CDR3 is TGTGCCAGCAGTTATCCCGGGACTAGCGGGATCCTTTTT.

This rearrangement joins TRBV7-9 to TRBJ2-1, with D possibly being TRBD1 (7 bases). The CDR3 has 15 residues. Trimming cost V 5 bases and J 8 bases, with 19 bases left between them. The germline V gene has CDR1 SEHNR and CDR2 FQNEAQ (reference sequence). The CDR3 here is CASSLVAGGNDEQFF. The CDR3 coding sequence is TGTGCCAGCAGCCTGGTGGCAGGGGGGAACGATGAGCAGTTCTTC.

This clonotype occurred a few times. The genes are TRBV10-3 and TRBJ2-1; TRBD2 aligns across 13 bases. CDR1 is ENHRY and CDR2 is SYGVKD in the germline V gene. V shed 5 bases, J shed 9 bases, and the junction held 7 bases outside the gene matches. This CDR3 has 15 amino acids. This CDR3 reads CAISPGTSGVIEQFF. Here the CDR3 DNA reads TGTGCCATCAGTCCCGGGACTAGCGGGGTGATTGAGCAGTTCTTC.